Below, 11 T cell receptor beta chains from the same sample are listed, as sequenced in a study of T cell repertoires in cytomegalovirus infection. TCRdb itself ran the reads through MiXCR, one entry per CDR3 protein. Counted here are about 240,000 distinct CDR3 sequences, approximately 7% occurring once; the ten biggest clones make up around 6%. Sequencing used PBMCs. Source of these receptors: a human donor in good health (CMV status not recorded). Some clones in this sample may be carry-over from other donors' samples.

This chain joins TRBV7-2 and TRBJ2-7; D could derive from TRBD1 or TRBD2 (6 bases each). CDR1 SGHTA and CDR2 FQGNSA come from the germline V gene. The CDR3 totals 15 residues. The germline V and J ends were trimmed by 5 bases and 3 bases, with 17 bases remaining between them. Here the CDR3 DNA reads TGTGCCAGCAGCAGGGGGGCTAGCTTGTTCTACGAGCAGTACGTC. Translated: CASSRGASLFYEQYV.

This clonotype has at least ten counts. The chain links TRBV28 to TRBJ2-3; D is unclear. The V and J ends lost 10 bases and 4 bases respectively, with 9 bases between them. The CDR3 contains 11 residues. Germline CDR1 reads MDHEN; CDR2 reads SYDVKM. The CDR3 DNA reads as TGTGCCACTTCGTGGCCAGATACGCAGTATTTT. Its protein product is CATSWPDTQYF.

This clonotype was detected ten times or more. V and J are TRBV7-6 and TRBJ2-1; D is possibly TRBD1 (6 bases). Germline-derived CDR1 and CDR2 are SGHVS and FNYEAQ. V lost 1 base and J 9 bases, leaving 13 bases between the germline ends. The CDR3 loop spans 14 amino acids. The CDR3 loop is CASSLGNRESEQFF. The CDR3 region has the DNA TGTGCCAGCAGCTTAGGGAACAGGGAAAGTGAGCAGTTCTTC.

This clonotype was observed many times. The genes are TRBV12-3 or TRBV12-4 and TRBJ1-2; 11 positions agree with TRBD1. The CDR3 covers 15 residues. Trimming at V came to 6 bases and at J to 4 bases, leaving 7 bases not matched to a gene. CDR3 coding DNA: TGTGCCAGCAGGGAGGACAGGGGGCTTTCCTATGGCTACACCTTC. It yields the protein CASREDRGLSYGYTF.

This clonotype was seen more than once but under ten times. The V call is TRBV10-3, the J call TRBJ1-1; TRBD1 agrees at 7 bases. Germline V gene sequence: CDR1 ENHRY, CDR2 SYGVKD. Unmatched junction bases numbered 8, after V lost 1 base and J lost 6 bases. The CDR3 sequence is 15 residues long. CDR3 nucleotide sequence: TGTGCCATCAGTGAGTTACGTGGACAGGCGGCTGAAGCTTTCTTT. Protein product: CAISELRGQAAEAFF.

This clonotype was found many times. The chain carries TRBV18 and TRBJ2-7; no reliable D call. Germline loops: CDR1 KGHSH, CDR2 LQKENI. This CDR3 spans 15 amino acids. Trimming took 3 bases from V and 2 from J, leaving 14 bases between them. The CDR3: CASSPARGWPYEQYF. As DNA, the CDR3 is TGTGCCAGCTCACCGGCCCGAGGTTGGCCCTACGAGCAGTACTTC.

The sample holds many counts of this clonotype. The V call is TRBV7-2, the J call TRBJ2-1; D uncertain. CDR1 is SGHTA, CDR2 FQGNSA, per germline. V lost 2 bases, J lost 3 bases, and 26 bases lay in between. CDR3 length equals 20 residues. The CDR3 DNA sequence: TGTGCCAGCAGCTTATTAATGGGCAATATTAATAGGGCTGGCTACAATGAGCAGTTCTTC. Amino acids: CASSLLMGNINRAGYNEQFF.

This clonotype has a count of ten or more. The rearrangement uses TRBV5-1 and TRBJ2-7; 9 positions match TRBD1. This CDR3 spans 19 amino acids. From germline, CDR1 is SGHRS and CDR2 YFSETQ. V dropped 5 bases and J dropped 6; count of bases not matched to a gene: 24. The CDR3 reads CASRLVVGTGQGIFGEQYF. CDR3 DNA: TGCGCCAGCAGGCTAGTCGTCGGAACCGGACAGGGGATTTTCGGCGAGCAGTACTTC. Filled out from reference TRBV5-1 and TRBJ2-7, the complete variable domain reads KAGVTQTPRYLIKTRGQQVTLSCSPISGHRSVSWYQQTPGQGLQFLFEYFSETQRNKGNFPGRFSGRQFSNSRSEMNVSTLELGDSALYLCASRLVVGTGQGIFGEQYFGPGTRLTVT.

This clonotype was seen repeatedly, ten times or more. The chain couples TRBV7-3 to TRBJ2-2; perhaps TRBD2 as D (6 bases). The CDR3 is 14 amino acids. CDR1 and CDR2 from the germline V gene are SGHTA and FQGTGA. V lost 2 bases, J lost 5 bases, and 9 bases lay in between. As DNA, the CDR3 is TGTGCCAGCAGCTTAGCCCGGGGGACCGGGGAGCTGTTTTTT. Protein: CASSLARGTGELFF.

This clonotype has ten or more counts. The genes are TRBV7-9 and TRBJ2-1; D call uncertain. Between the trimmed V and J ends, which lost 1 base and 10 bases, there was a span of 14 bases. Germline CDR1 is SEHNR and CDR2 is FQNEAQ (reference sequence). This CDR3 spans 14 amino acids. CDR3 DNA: TGTGCCAGCAGCTTAGAGGTCTCGCTCCGGGAGCAGTTCTTC. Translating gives CASSLEVSLREQFF.

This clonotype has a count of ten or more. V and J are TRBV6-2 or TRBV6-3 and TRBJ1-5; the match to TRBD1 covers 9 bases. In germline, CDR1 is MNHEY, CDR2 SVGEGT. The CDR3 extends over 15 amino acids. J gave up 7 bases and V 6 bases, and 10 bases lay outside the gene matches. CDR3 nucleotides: TGTGCCAGCAGCCCGGACAGGGGTGAGAGGCAGCCCCAGCATTTT. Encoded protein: CASSPDRGERQPQHF.